This T cell receptor (beta chain) was sequenced for a study of OX40 agonist ivuxolimab in advanced cancers. Background on the study: The patients received ivuxolimab by intravenous route every 2 weeks at 0.01 to 10 mg/kg.

In germline, CDR1 is LNHDA, CDR2 SQIVND (reference sequence). The CDR3 has 12 amino acids. TCRdb's table, derived via immunoSEQ multiplex PCR, lists solely in-frame clones and lacks some. The data contain tens of thousands of clones, about 91% of them singletons. Study outcomes and limitations: Certain nonresponders likewise exhibited a low normalized T-cell clonal expansion.

Of note for this clone: Antigen unknown.

The rearrangement links TRBV19 to TRBJ1-1; D unclear. This TCR was sampled from an adult with an advanced solid tumor such as melanoma, head and neck, liver or kidney cancer. Sequencing was performed on CD4+ or CD8+ T cells sorted from blood, taken in a trial of the OX40 agonist ivuxolimab. The CDR3 loop reads CATRLGNTEAFF. CDR3 DNA: TGTGCTACAAGATTGGGGAACACTGAAGCTTTCTTT. The entire variable domain, with the rest obtained from reference TRBV19 and TRBJ1-1, is as follows: DGGITQSPKYLFRKEGQNVTLSCEQNLNHDAMYWYRQDPGQGLRLIYYSQIVNDFQKGDIAEGYSVSREKKESFPLTVTSAQKNPTAFYLCATRLGNTEAFFGQGTRLTVV.